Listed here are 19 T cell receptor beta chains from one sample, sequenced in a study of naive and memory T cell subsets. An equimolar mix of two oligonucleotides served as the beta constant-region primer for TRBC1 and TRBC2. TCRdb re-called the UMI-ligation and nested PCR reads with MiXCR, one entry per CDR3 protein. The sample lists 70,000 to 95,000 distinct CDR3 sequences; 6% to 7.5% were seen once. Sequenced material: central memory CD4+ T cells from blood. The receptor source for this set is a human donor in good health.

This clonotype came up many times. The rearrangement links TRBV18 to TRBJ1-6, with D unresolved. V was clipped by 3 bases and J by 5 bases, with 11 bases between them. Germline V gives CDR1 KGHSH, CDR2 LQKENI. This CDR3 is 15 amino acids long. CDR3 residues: CASSPSFRDNSPLHF. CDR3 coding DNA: TGTGCCAGCTCACCTTCTTTCCGGGATAATTCACCCCTCCACTTT.

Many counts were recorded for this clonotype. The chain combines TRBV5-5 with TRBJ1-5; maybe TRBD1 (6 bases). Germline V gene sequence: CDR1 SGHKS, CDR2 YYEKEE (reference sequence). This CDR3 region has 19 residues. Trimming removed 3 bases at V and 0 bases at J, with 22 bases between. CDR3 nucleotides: TGTGCCAGCAGCTCCGACAGGTTCCGTGGGGGCTATAGCAATCAGCCCCAGCATTTT. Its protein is CASSSDRFRGGYSNQPQHF.

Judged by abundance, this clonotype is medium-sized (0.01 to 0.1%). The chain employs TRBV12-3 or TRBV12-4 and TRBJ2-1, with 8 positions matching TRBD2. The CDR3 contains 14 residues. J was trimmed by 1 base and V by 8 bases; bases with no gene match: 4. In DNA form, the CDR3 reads TGTGCCAGCCTACGGGGGGGGTCCTACAATGAGCAGTTCTTC. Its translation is CASLRGGSYNEQFF.

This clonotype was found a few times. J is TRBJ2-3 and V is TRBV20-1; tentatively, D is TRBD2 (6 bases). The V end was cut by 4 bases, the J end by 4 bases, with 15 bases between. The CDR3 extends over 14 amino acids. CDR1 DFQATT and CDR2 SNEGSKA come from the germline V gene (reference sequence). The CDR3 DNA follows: TGCAGTGCTACAGGCGGGGAGGTGGCAGATACGCAGTATTTT. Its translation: CSATGGEVADTQYF.

CDR3 loop: CATSRAGTGDTGELFF. The CDR3 DNA is TGTGCCACCAGCAGAGCGGGGACAGGGGACACCGGGGAGCTGTTTTTT. V and J are TRBV15 and TRBJ2-2; 10 positions match TRBD1. Trimming took 1 base from V and 3 from J; bases not matched to a gene: 2. Germline CDR1 is LNHNV and CDR2 is YYDKDF (reference sequence). This CDR3 comprises 16 residues.

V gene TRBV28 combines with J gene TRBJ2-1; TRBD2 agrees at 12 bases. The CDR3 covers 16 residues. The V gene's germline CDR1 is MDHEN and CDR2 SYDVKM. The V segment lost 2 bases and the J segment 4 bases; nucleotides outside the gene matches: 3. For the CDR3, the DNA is TGTGCCAGCAGTTTAGGGACTAGCGGGCCATACAATGAGCAGTTCTTC. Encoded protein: CASSLGTSGPYNEQFF. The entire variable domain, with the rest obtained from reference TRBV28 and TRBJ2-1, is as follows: DVKVTQSSRYLVKRTGEKVFLECVQDMDHENMFWYRQDPGLGLRLIYFSYDVKMKEKGDIPEGYSVSREKKERFSLILESASTNQTSMYLCASSLGTSGPYNEQFFGPGTRLTVL.

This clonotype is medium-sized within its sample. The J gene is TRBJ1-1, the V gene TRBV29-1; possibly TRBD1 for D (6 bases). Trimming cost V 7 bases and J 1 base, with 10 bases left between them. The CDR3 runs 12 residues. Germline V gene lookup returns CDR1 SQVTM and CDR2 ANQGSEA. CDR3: CSDLTGNTEAFF. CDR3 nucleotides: TGCAGCGACCTGACAGGGAACACTGAAGCTTTCTTT.

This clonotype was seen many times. The CDR3 DNA is TGTGCCAGCAGCTTAACGTGGACAGCAGATACGCAGTATTTT. Encoded protein: CASSLTWTADTQYF. The chain links TRBV7-3 to TRBJ2-3, with a weak D call TRBD1 (6 bases). V lost 0 bases and J 4 bases, leaving 8 bases between the germline ends. The CDR3 runs 14 residues. Germline V gene lookup returns CDR1 SGHTA and CDR2 FQGTGA.

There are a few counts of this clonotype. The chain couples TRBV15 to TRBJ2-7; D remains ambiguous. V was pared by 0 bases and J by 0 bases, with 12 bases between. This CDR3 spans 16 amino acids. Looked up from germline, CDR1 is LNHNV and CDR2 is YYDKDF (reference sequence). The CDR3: CATSRDRTKLSYEQYF. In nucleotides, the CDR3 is TGTGCCACCAGCAGAGATCGCACGAAGCTCTCCTACGAGCAGTACTTC.

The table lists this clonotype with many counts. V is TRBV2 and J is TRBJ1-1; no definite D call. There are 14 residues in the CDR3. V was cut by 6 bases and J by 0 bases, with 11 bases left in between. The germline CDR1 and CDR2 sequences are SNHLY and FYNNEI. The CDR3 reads CASRVTRLNTEAFF. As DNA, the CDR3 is TGTGCCAGCAGAGTAACACGGTTGAACACTGAAGCTTTCTTT. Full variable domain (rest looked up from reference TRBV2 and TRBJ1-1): EPEVTQTPSHQVTQMGQEVILRCVPISNHLYFYWYRQILGQKVEFLVSFYNNEISEKSEIFDDQFSVERPDGSNFTLKIRSTKLEDSAMYFCASRVTRLNTEAFFGQGTRLTVV.

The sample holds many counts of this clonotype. The CDR3 sequence: CASSLWDRDPDTQYF. The CDR3 DNA sequence: TGTGCCAGCAGCTTGTGGGACAGGGACCCAGATACGCAGTATTTT. The chain uses TRBV5-5 and TRBJ2-3, with 9 bases lining up with TRBD1. CDR1 is SGHKS, CDR2 YYEKEE, per germline (reference sequence). V was pared by 1 base and J by 4 bases, with 4 bases of the junction left unmatched. The CDR3 covers 15 residues.

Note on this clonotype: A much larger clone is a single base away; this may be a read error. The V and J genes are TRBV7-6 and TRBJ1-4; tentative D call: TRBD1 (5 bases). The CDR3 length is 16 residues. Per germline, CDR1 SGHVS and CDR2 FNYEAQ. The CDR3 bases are TGTGCCAGCAGCCCCATGGGGGGAAGGACTAATAAAAAACTGTTTTTT. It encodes CASSPMGGRTNKKLFF. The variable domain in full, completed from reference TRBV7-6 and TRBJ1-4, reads GAGVSQSPRYKVTKRGQDVALRCDPISGHVSLYWYRQALGQGPEFLTYFNYEAQQDKSGLPNDRFSAERPEGSISTLTIQRTEQRDSAMYRCASSPMGGRTNKKLFFGSGTQLSVL.

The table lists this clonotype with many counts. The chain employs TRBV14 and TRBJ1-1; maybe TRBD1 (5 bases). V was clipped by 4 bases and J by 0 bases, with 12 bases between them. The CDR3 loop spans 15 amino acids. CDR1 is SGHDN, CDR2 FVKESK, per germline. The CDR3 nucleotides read TGTGCCAGCAGCCCGGTCCACAGGATGAACACTGAAGCTTTCTTT. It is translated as CASSPVHRMNTEAFF.

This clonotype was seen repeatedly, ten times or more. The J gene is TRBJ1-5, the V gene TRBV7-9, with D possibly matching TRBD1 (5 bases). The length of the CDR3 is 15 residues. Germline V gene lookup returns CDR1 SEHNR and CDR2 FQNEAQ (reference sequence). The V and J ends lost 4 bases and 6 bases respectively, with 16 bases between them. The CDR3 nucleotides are TGTGCCAGCAGCTCTGGTGGCAGCGGGGCTCAGCCCCAGCATTTT. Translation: CASSSGGSGAQPQHF.

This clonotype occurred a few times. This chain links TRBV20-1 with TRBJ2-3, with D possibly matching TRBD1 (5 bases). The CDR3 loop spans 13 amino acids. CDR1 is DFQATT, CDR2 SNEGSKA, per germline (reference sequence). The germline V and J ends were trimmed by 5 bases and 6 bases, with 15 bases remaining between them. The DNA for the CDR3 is TGCAGTGCTGGGCAGGGCCCGCCGGATACGCAGTATTTT. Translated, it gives CSAGQGPPDTQYF.

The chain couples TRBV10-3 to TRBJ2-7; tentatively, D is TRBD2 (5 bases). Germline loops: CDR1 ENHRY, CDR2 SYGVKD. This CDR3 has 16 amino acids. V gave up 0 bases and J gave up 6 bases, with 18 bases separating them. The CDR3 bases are TGTGCCATCAGTGAGTCATTCAGAGGGAGCGGAGTCGAGCAGTACTTC. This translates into CAISESFRGSGVEQYF.

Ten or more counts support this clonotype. CDR3 protein: CSAPSQLNYGYTF. The CDR3 DNA sequence: TGCAGTGCCCCAAGCCAACTTAACTATGGCTACACCTTC. This chain uses TRBV20-1 with TRBJ1-2; no reliable D call. This CDR3 comprises 13 residues. V lost 6 bases and J 1 base, leaving 12 bases between the germline ends. CDR1 is DFQATT and CDR2 is SNEGSKA in the germline V gene (reference sequence).

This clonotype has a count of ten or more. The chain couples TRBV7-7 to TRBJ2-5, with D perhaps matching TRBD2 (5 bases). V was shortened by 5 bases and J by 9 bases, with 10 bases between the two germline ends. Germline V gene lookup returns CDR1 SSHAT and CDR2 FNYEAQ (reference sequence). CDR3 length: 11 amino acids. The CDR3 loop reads CASSKDSAQYF. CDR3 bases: TGTGCCAGCAGCAAGGACTCGGCCCAGTACTTC.

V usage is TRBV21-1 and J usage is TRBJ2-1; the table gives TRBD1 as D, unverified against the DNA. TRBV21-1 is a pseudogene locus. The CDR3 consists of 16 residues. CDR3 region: CASSKWGARSYNEQFF. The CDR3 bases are TGTGCCAGCAGCAAATGGGGTGCCCGCTCCTACAATGAGCAGTTCTTC.